This T cell receptor (beta chain) was sequenced during a study of OX40 agonist ivuxolimab in advanced cancers. Regarding the research as a whole: Ivuxolimab was an agonistic, fully human IgG2 monoclonal antibody directed against OX40 (CD134), a costimulatory receptor. The dose-escalation cohort was over 70% male with a mean age of about 60 years, ranging from roughly 20 to 85. Among the roughly 50 dose-escalation patients, approximately 20 had hepatocellular carcinoma, approximately 15 melanoma, 9 renal cell carcinoma and 9 head and neck cancer. The point of sequencing TCRbeta in the periphery was to test whether ivuxolimab changed TCR sequence diversity and drove clonal T-cell expansion. Patients were allowed to have had prior anti-PD-1, anti-PD-L1 or anti-CTLA-4 therapy, and 40% to 45% of the dose-escalation patients had previously received checkpoint inhibitors. The monotherapy dose-escalation portion (N = 52 patients) of the phase I ivuxolimab trial is reported in the paper. Intravenous ivuxolimab was administered to patients every 2 weeks at six dose levels: 0.01, 0.1, 0.3, 1.5, 3 and 10 mg/kg. Three dose-escalation patients achieved partial responses, one with hepatocellular carcinoma and two with cutaneous melanoma.

Genomic DNA was extracted from sorted cells for sequencing of the TCRbeta CDR3 region. The immunoSEQ Assay was used to sequence the TCRbeta CDR3 regions. TCRdb re-hosts the immuneACCESS table, in-frame sequences only. Its copies lack some clones; in the studies checked, an unresolved V gene accounts for under half of them, and the cause for the rest is not known. A total of nearly 50,000 clones appear in this sample, more than 75% of them only once. The ten largest clones take up 1.5% to 2% of the sample. What the work shows at the level of the full study, not this receptor alone: Clonal expansion of both CD4+ and CD8+ blood T cells was observed from baseline to week 6 at doses 0.1 to 3.0 mg/kg. Antigen specificity was not determined for the clonally expanded peripheral T cells. On average, CD8+ T cells showed more expanded clones than CD4+ T cells after ivuxolimab. In the 0.1-3.0 mg/kg groups, partial responders had among the lowest normalized peripheral clonal expansion, particularly in CD8+ T cells. Low levels of normalized T-cell clonal expansion were also shown by some nonresponding patients.

The trial excluded patients who had a history of autoimmune disease or were on systemic immunosuppression. Peripheral blood for TCR sequencing was collected from all dose cohorts at baseline, on cycle 4 day 1, and on cycle 7 day 1. Samples came from an open-label, multicenter, first-in-human phase I dose-escalation trial of ivuxolimab. Adults with locally advanced or metastatic melanoma, renal cell, hepatocellular, or head and neck squamous cell carcinoma were enrolled in the trial. Before TCR sequencing, CD4+ T cells and CD8+ T cells from peripheral blood were sorted into separate populations. On this clone: No cognate antigen has been identified for it. Base-call qualities are not available, and no considerably larger clone is one nucleotide away.

The CDR3 contains 15 residues, cysteine and phenylalanine counted. CDR3 DNA only is kept here, 45 bases in frame from base 1. From V the trimming removes 11 bases and from J it removes 1 base, while the gene matches leave 12 bases of the junction unaccounted for. Taken from the germline V gene, the CDR1 and CDR2 loops are ENHRY and SYGVKD. The receptor's source is an adult with an advanced solid tumor such as melanoma, head and neck, liver or kidney cancer. The sample here was CD4+ or CD8+ T cells sorted from blood, taken in a trial of the OX40 agonist ivuxolimab. The V gene is TRBV10-3 and the J gene is TRBJ1-1, with 8 bases in between that match TRBD1. The DNA is TGTGCCTCAGCGAGACAGGGGCAGCAGAACACTGAAGCTTTCTTT. It codes for CASARQGQQNTEAFF.